Listed below are T cell receptor beta chains from one sample, sequenced in a study of blood T cell repertoires in COVID-19. Method: immunoSEQ multiplex PCR; TCRdb's copy keeps in-frame clones and lacks some. The table records around 300,000 clones, under 90% of them present only once. The sample was peripheral blood. Every receptor here comes from a woman in her forties or fifties who had recovered from COVID-19. Each CDR3 is given with its conserved first and last residue. D genes are given only for firm matches. Not every row has a clone size; where given, it reads once, few, many or a size class.

>.|TRBJ2-3|TRBV11-3|TRBD2
TGTGCCAGCAGCTGGCTAGCGGGGGGGCCCTATGAGGACACGCAGTATTTT
CASSWLAGGPYEDTQYF
>few|TRBJ2-2|TRBV9|.
TGTGCCAGCAGCGCAGGGAACACCGGGGAGCTGTTTTTT
CASSAGNTGELFF
>.|TRBJ1-1|TRBV6-2/TRBV6-3|.
TGTGCCAGCAGTTACTTGAGCACTGAAGCTTTCTTT
CASSYLSTEAFF
>.|TRBJ2-1|TRBV2|TRBD1
TGTGCCAGCTTGATTTCAGGGGGAAGCTCCTACAATGAGCAGTTCTTC
CASLISGGSSYNEQFF
>once|TRBJ1-5|TRBV28|TRBD1
TGTGCCAGCAGGTCCGGGACAGGGGGCGATTATAGCAATCAGCCCCAGCATTTT
CASRSGTGGDYSNQPQHF
>.|TRBJ2-5|TRBV10-3|TRBD1
TGTGCCATCAGGGAACAGGGGGGAGAGACCCAGTACTTC
CAIREQGGETQYF
>.|TRBJ2-1|TRBV6-4|.
TGTGCCAGCAGTGAACAGAGCGGAACCCTCCTCGGTGAGCAGTTCTTC
CASSEQSGTLLGEQFF
>.|TRBJ2-3|TRBV19|.
TGTGCCAGTAGAAATGCGGCACCTAGCACAGATACGCAGTATTTT
CASRNAAPSTDTQYF
>.|TRBJ2-1|TRBV7-3|.
TGTGCCAGCAGCTATCAACATAGAGGTCGTGAGAAGTTCTTC
CASSYQHRGREKFF
>.|TRBJ1-2|TRBV29-1|.
TGCAGCGTTCGCCGAACTCTAAGGAGTGATGGCTACACCTTC
CSVRRTLRSDGYTF
>.|TRBJ1-5|TRBV24-1|.
TGTGCCACCACTCAGGGGACGGGGCCCCAGCATTTT
CATTQGTGPQHF
>.|TRBJ1-2|TRBV29-1|TRBD1
TGCAGCGTTGAAGATCTTGGGACAGGGAACTATGGCTACACCTTC
CSVEDLGTGNYGYTF
>.|TRBJ2-1|TRBV7-3|TRBD1
TGTGCCAGCAGCTCGGACAGGGACGATGAGCAGTTCTTC
CASSSDRDDEQFF
>.|TRBJ2-5|TRBV10-3|TRBD1
TGTGCCATCCACGGACAGGGCCAAGAGACCCAGTACTTC
CAIHGQGQETQYF
>.|TRBJ2-7|TRBV27|.
TGTGCCAGCAGTTCTATCCCACATGAGAAGAATACAGGGCAGTACTTC
CASSSIPHEKNTGQYF
>.|TRBJ1-3|TRBV7-2|.
TGTGCCAGCAGCTCTCGCTACGCGGCGACAGCTCAAGGTGGAAACACCATATATTTT
CASSSRYAATAQGGNTIYF
>.|TRBJ2-1|TRBV4-2|TRBD2
TGTGCCAGCAGCCAAGGGGGGGTACTAGCGGGTTCCTACAATGAGCAGTTCTTC
CASSQGGVLAGSYNEQFF
>few|TRBJ2-2|TRBV11-2|TRBD1
TGTGCCAGCAAGGAGGGACAGGGCCTACTCCCGAACACCGGGGAGCTGTTTTTT
CASKEGQGLLPNTGELFF
>once|TRBJ1-4|TRBV2|.
TGTGCCAGCAGTTCCCAGGGGTGGGAGGAAAAACTGTTTTTT
CASSSQGWEEKLFF
>.|TRBJ2-3|TRBV27|TRBD1
TGTGCCAGCAGTTTCCAGGCGACAGGGGCAGATACGCAGTATTTT
CASSFQATGADTQYF
>few|TRBJ1-2|TRBV30|.
TGTGCCTGGAGTGGCAGTTCCTATGGCTACACCTTC
CAWSGSSYGYTF
>.|TRBJ2-7|TRBV7-6|.
TGTGCCAGCAGCTTAAGTGAGCGGGTCGAACTTCACTACGAGCAGTACTTC
CASSLSERVELHYEQYF
>.|TRBJ1-1|TRBV18|TRBD1
TGTGCCAGCTCACTGGAGGGGGCCCTGAACACTGAAGCTTTCTTT
CASSLEGALNTEAFF
>.|TRBJ2-5|TRBV7-9|.
TGTGCCAGCAGCTTAAACCTCTATGGAGAGACCCAGTACTTC
CASSLNLYGETQYF
>.|TRBJ2-7|TRBV27|.
TGTGCCAGCAGCGGGACACGGAGCATGGGTGAGCAGTACTTC
CASSGTRSMGEQYF
>.|TRBJ2-7|TRBV28|TRBD1
TGTGCCAGCGTAGGGGACAGTCTCTACGAGCAGTACTTC
CASVGDSLYEQYF
>few|TRBJ2-7|TRBV28|.
TGTGCCAGCAGTTCTCGGGTTTTGCGCGGATTCTACGAGCAGTACTTC
CASSSRVLRGFYEQYF
>.|TRBJ2-7|TRBV4-1|.
TGCGCCAGCAGCCAAGCAGCCTACGAGCAGTACTTC
CASSQAAYEQYF
>.|TRBJ1-2|TRBV6-5|TRBD1
TGTGCCAGCAGCCGGGACAGAAACTATGGCTACACCTTC
CASSRDRNYGYTF
>.|TRBJ1-1|TRBV30|.
TGTGCCTGGAGTGTACGAAGCTTGATGAACACTGAAGCTTTCTTT
CAWSVRSLMNTEAFF
>.|TRBJ2-7|TRBV30|.
TGTGCCTGGGCAGACTGGAGCTCCTACGAGCAGTACTTC
CAWADWSSYEQYF
>.|TRBJ1-1|TRBV29-1|.
TGCAGCGTTGTAAAACAGGGAGGGTTCACTGAAGCTTTCTTT
CSVVKQGGFTEAFF
>.|TRBJ1-4|TRBV6-7|.
TGTGCCCCCGAGCGGGAAAAACTGTTTTTT
CAPEREKLFF
>.|TRBJ1-6|TRBV28|.
TGTGCCAGCAGTTCTAAACGCCGGACAGTCTATAATTCACCCCTCCACTTT
CASSSKRRTVYNSPLHF
>.|TRBJ2-7|TRBV9|TRBD2
TGTGCCAGCAGCCTGGGACTAGCGGGAGCCTCCTACGAGCAGTACTTC
CASSLGLAGASYEQYF
>.|TRBJ2-7|TRBV28|TRBD1
TGTGCCAGCAGTTTACCCCGCCCCCGGGACAGGCCACTGCGCGAGCAGTACTTC
CASSLPRPRDRPLREQYF
>.|TRBJ1-2|TRBV6-5|TRBD1
TGTGCCAGCAGTTACTCTGCAGGGGGCTACTATGGCTACACCTTC
CASSYSAGGYYGYTF
>.|TRBJ2-6|TRBV7-3|.
TGTGCCAGCAGCGCCCATCCGGCTGGGGCCAACGTCCTGACTTTC
CASSAHPAGANVLTF
>.|TRBJ2-5|TRBV5-1|.
TGCGCCAGCAGCTTGGGACAGAAGAGAACCCAGTACTTC
CASSLGQKRTQYF
>.|TRBJ2-3|TRBV18|TRBD2
TGTGCCAGCTCACCCGACAGCGGGAGTGTGGCAGATACGCAGTATTTT
CASSPDSGSVADTQYF
>.|TRBJ2-7|TRBV18|TRBD1
TGTGCCAGCTCACCGAAGGAGGGGGAACCGGGACAGGCCTACGAGCAGTACTTC
CASSPKEGEPGQAYEQYF
>.|TRBJ1-6|TRBV18|.
TGTGCCAGCTCATCTATAGACAGTTTTGATTCACCCCTCCACTTT
CASSSIDSFDSPLHF
>.|TRBJ2-3|TRBV24-1|.
TGTGCCACCAGTGATGGACAGCCCACAGATACGCAGTATTTT
CATSDGQPTDTQYF
>.|TRBJ2-1|TRBV9|TRBD1
TGTGCCAGCAGCGACTTCCGGGACAGGGGATACAATGAGCAGTTCTTC
CASSDFRDRGYNEQFF
>.|TRBJ1-1|TRBV5-1|TRBD1
TGCGCCAGCAGCTTACGGCAGGGGGGAAACACTGAAGCTTTCTTT
CASSLRQGGNTEAFF